The 32 T cell receptor beta chains in this list originate from one sample, sequenced in a study of cytomegalovirus exposure and HLA in healthy donors. PCR primers comprised 60 Vbeta and 13 Jbeta primers. This table comes from immunoSEQ multiplex PCR, and its TCRdb copy is limited to in-frame clones, with some not included. The profile shows more than 150,000 clones, around 80% of them singletons. The sequenced material came from PBMCs. All receptors come from a woman in her 30s in good health and CMV-seronegative.

This clone was detected once. The chain uses TRBV11-2 and TRBJ2-1, with D tentatively TRBD2 (5 bases). Trimming pared 0 bases from V and 0 bases from J, leaving 12 bases between. The V gene's germline CDR1 is SGHAT and CDR2 FQNNGV. This CDR3 is 17 amino acids long. Written as DNA, the CDR3 is TGTGCCAGCAGCTTAGAAGGCAGCACTAGCTCCTACAATGAGCAGTTCTTC. Amino acid sequence: CASSLEGSTSSYNEQFF. The whole variable domain, remainder taken from reference TRBV11-2 and TRBJ2-1, is EAGVAQSPRYKIIEKRQSVAFWCNPISGHATLYWYQQILGQGPKLLIQFQNNGVVDDSQLPKDRFSAERLKGVDSTLKIQPAKLEDSAVYLCASSLEGSTSSYNEQFFGPGTRLTVL.

The rearrangement uses TRBV9 and TRBJ2-2; 7 nucleotides match TRBD1. V was pared by 3 bases and J by 4 bases, with 6 bases of the junction left unmatched. CDR1 SGDLS and CDR2 YYNGEE come from the germline V gene. The CDR3 loop spans 15 amino acids. CDR3 sequence reads: CASSGGTVGTGELFF. The CDR3 nucleotides read TGTGCCAGCAGCGGGGGGACAGTAGGCACCGGGGAGCTGTTTTTT.

The chain joins TRBV14 to TRBJ1-1; D call uncertain. The length of the CDR3 is 11 residues. V was cut by 2 bases and J by 7 bases, with 5 bases left in between. CDR1 and CDR2 (germline): SGHDN, FVKESK. The DNA for the CDR3 is TGTGCCAGCAGCCAACGAGATGAAGCTTTCTTT. This encodes CASSQRDEAFF. Complete variable domain (other parts from reference TRBV14 and TRBJ1-1): EAGVTQFPSHSVIEKGQTVTLRCDPISGHDNLYWYRRVMGKEIKFLLHFVKESKQDESGMPNNRFLAERTGGTYSTLKVQPAELEDSGVYFCASSQRDEAFFGQGTRLTVV.

The chain combines TRBV4-3 with TRBJ1-5; D may be TRBD1 (5 bases). This CDR3 comprises 15 residues. V was shortened by 0 bases and J by 9 bases, with 15 bases between the two germline ends. In germline, CDR1 is LGHNA, CDR2 YSLEER. The CDR3 region is CASSQDWRSRGPQHF. CDR3 bases: TGCGCCAGCAGCCAAGATTGGCGGTCTAGGGGGCCCCAGCATTTT.

CDR3 loop: CASSQVLQGPLGYTF. CDR3 sequence (DNA): TGCGCCAGCAGCCAAGTTCTACAGGGACCCTTAGGCTACACCTTC. The chain employs TRBV4-3 and TRBJ1-2, with a weak D call TRBD1 (6 bases). Germline CDR1 reads LGHNA; CDR2 reads YSLEER. V lost 1 base to trimming and J lost 8 bases, with 17 bases between them. The CDR3 has 15 residues.

V gene TRBV19 combines with J gene TRBJ2-1; 11 bases are a match to TRBD2. The V segment lost 6 bases and the J segment 5 bases; nucleotides outside the gene matches: 0. The germline gives CDR1 LNHDA, CDR2 SQIVND (reference sequence). The CDR3 loop spans 13 amino acids. The CDR3 reads CASRLAGDNEQFF. The CDR3 DNA reads as TGTGCCAGTAGACTAGCGGGGGACAATGAGCAGTTCTTC.

V usage is TRBV30 and J usage is TRBJ2-3, with a possible D match to TRBD2 (6 bases). The CDR3 totals 16 residues. Germline V lookup: CDR1 GTSNPN, CDR2 SVGIG (reference sequence). The V gene lost 7 bases and the J gene lost 1 base, with 21 bases spanning the gap. This CDR3 reads CAYSAWAGFGTDTQYF. The CDR3 coding sequence is TGTGCCTATTCGGCGTGGGCGGGGTTTGGCACAGATACGCAGTATTTT.

As concerns this clone: A read error may produce the germline difference seen at one junction end. This rearrangement joins TRBV29-1 to TRBJ1-3, with TRBD1 matching over 8 bases. Germline assignment: CDR1 SQVTM and CDR2 ANQGSEA. The CDR3 spans 16 residues. CDR3 DNA sequence: TGCAGCGTAGAAGGGACAGGACAGAACTCTGGAAACACCATATATTTT. It codes for CSVEGTGQNSGNTIYF.

This clone was observed once. The V gene is TRBV7-9, the J gene TRBJ2-3, with D possibly matching TRBD1 (9 bases). The CDR3 is made up of 16 amino acids. CDR1 and CDR2 (germline): SEHNR, FQNEAQ (reference sequence). V shed 5 bases and J shed 0 bases, with 15 bases lying between them. In DNA, the CDR3 is TGTGCCAGCAGCCCGGGGGGGACAGGGAGCACAGATACGCAGTATTTT. Protein: CASSPGGTGSTDTQYF.

The chain joins TRBV2 to TRBJ1-1; D is ambiguous. This CDR3 contains 13 residues. Germline assignment: CDR1 SNHLY and CDR2 FYNNEI. V lost 3 bases and J lost 1, with 6 bases in between. In DNA form, the CDR3 reads TGTGCCAGCAGTGAGGAGGGGAACACTGAAGCTTTCTTT. This codes for CASSEEGNTEAFF.

V is TRBV7-2 and J is TRBJ1-2, with 10 nucleotides matching TRBD1. The CDR3 sequence is 17 residues long. CDR1 is SGHTA and CDR2 is FQGNSA in the germline V gene. Trimming at V came to 1 base and at J to 4 bases, leaving 9 bases not matched to a gene. Here the CDR3 reads CASSLGRDRGPVYGYTF. The CDR3 region has the DNA TGTGCCAGCAGCTTAGGGCGGGACAGGGGCCCCGTCTATGGCTACACCTTC.

This clone was found a few times. V is TRBV30 and J is TRBJ1-2, with no clear D. This CDR3 comprises 10 residues. Germline CDR1 GTSNPN, CDR2 SVGIG (reference sequence). The V end was cut by 7 bases, the J end by 8 bases, with 11 bases between. The CDR3 DNA is TGTGCCTTGTATCGGGGAGGCTACACCTTC. It is translated as CALYRGGYTF.

The chain couples TRBV7-2 to TRBJ2-7; 8 bases match TRBD2. In germline, CDR1 is SGHTA, CDR2 FQGNSA. V was pared by 8 bases and J by 5 bases, with 14 bases of the junction left unmatched. This CDR3 contains 15 residues. CDR3 loop: CASRASGGSSHEQYF. The CDR3, as DNA: TGTGCCAGCCGGGCGTCGGGGGGGAGTTCCCACGAGCAGTACTTC.

CDR3 nucleotide sequence: TGTGCCTGGAGTGTAATCGAGGATTCACCCCTCCACTTT. Its protein product is CAWSVIEDSPLHF. The chain couples TRBV30 to TRBJ1-6, with D hard to call. This CDR3 contains 13 residues. Germline CDR1 GTSNPN, CDR2 SVGIG (reference sequence). Trimming pared 0 bases from V and 8 bases from J, leaving 8 bases between.

The chain links TRBV19 to TRBJ2-7; TRBD1 matches at 9 bases. The CDR3 contains 14 residues. Germline assignment: CDR1 LNHDA and CDR2 SQIVND (reference sequence). The J segment lost 3 bases and the V segment lost 4 bases, leaving 4 bases of the junction unmatched. The DNA of the CDR3 is TGTGCCAGTAGTAACAGGGGGCCCTTCTACGAGCAGTACTTC. Protein product: CASSNRGPFYEQYF. Full variable domain (rest looked up from reference TRBV19 and TRBJ2-7): DGGITQSPKYLFRKEGQNVTLSCEQNLNHDAMYWYRQDPGQGLRLIYYSQIVNDFQKGDIAEGYSVSREKKESFPLTVTSAQKNPTAFYLCASSNRGPFYEQYFGPGTRLTVT.

This chain links TRBV6-5 with TRBJ2-7; the D gene is possibly TRBD1 (6 bases). Per germline, CDR1 MNHEY and CDR2 SVGAGI. There are 14 residues in the CDR3. The V end lost 2 bases, the J end lost 9 bases, and 17 bases lay between the germline ends. The CDR3 loop reads CASSYRVFGQRQYF. The CDR3, as DNA: TGTGCCAGCAGTTACAGGGTTTTCGGACAGAGGCAGTACTTC.

The genes are TRBV5-1 and TRBJ2-3; 8 positions agree with TRBD2. The CDR3 covers 18 residues. Looked up from germline, CDR1 is SGHRS and CDR2 is YFSETQ. With V trimmed by 1 base and J by 2 bases, 12 bases remained unmatched. The CDR3 sequence is CASSLRTVGGGFTDTQYF. The CDR3 nucleotides read TGCGCCAGCAGCTTGCGGACTGTGGGCGGGGGGTTCACAGATACGCAGTATTTT.

The chain uses TRBV4-3 and TRBJ2-7, with 8 bases aligning to TRBD1. There are 15 residues in the CDR3. V lost 0 bases to trimming and J lost 4 bases; unmatched junction nucleotides: 5. CDR1 LGHNA and CDR2 YSLEER come from the germline V gene. CDR3 region: CASSQDITGGYEQYF. The CDR3 bases are TGCGCCAGCAGCCAAGATATCACAGGGGGTTACGAGCAGTACTTC.

The chain carries TRBV4-1 and TRBJ1-2; a possible D gene is TRBD1 (6 bases). The CDR3 contains 16 residues. Germline V CDR1 and CDR2: MGHRA, YSYEKL. V lost 0 bases and J lost 4, with 15 bases in between. CDR3: CASSQDWRGGIYGYTF. Here the CDR3 DNA reads TGCGCCAGCAGCCAAGATTGGAGAGGGGGTATCTATGGCTACACCTTC.

This chain joins TRBV11-3 and TRBJ1-5; D remains unclear. The CDR3 has 14 residues. Germline V gene data show CDR1 as SGHNT and CDR2 as YENEEA. The V and J ends lost 1 base and 3 bases respectively, with 7 bases between them. The CDR3 DNA follows: TGTGCCAGCAGCTTAGCACAATTCAATCAGCCCCAGCATTTT. Amino acids: CASSLAQFNQPQHF. The full variable domain, with the rest looked up from reference TRBV11-3 and TRBJ1-5, is EAGVVQSPRYKIIEKKQPVAFWCNPISGHNTLYWYLQNLGQGPELLIRYENEEAVDDSQLPKDRFSAERLKGVDSTLKIQPAELGDSAVYLCASSLAQFNQPQHFGDGTRLSIL.

This rearrangement joins TRBV2 to TRBJ1-2, with 12 bases that match TRBD1. V shed 8 bases, J shed 5 bases, and the junction held 18 bases outside the gene matches. CDR1 is SNHLY and CDR2 is FYNNEI in the germline V gene. The CDR3 has 18 amino acids. CDR3 amino acids: CASSLYRDRGRLGYGYTF. In DNA form, the CDR3 reads TGTGCCAGCTCCCTATACCGGGACAGGGGGCGCCTGGGATATGGCTACACCTTC.

This clone was counted a single time. The rearrangement links TRBV7-2 to TRBJ2-7, with 10 positions matching TRBD1. Germline V lookup: CDR1 SGHTA, CDR2 FQGNSA. The CDR3 extends over 15 amino acids. J was trimmed by 4 bases and V by 6 bases; bases with no gene match: 9. CDR3 amino acids: CASSSRGTGVYEQYF. The DNA of the CDR3 is TGTGCCAGCAGTTCCCGTGGGACAGGGGTTTACGAGCAGTACTTC. The full variable domain, completed using reference TRBV7-2 and TRBJ2-7, is GAGVSQSPSNKVTEKGKDVELRCDPISGHTALYWYRQSLGQGLEFLIYFQGNSAPDKSGLPSDRFSAERTGGSVSTLTIQRTQQEDSAVYLCASSSRGTGVYEQYFGPGTRLTVT.

The rearrangement uses TRBV5-4 and TRBJ1-1, with D perhaps matching TRBD1 (5 bases). The germline gives CDR1 SGHNT, CDR2 YYREEE (reference sequence). V was cut by 3 bases and J by 7 bases, with 19 bases left in between. The CDR3 spans 15 residues. The CDR3 protein is CASSSLAGTTNEAFF. DNA of the CDR3: TGTGCCAGCAGCTCCCTGGCGGGGACCACCAATGAAGCTTTCTTT.

V gene TRBV7-2 combines with J gene TRBJ2-7; maybe TRBD1 (6 bases). CDR3 length: 13 residues. V was pared by 4 bases and J by 5 bases, with 12 bases between. Germline CDR1 reads SGHTA; CDR2 reads FQGNSA. This CDR3 reads CASSSRQVDEQYF. CDR3 nucleotide sequence: TGTGCCAGCAGCTCGAGACAGGTCGACGAGCAGTACTTC.

V and J are TRBV7-2 and TRBJ2-1; D not resolved. V lost 2 bases to trimming and J lost 0 bases, with 17 bases between them. The CDR3 covers 18 residues. CDR1 is SGHTA and CDR2 is FQGNSA in the germline V gene. The DNA of the CDR3 is TGTGCCAGCAGCTTACGACTCGCCAGCGCCAGCTCCTACAATGAGCAGTTCTTC. Translating it yields CASSLRLASASSYNEQFF.

The V call is TRBV14, the J call TRBJ1-1, with 8 bases fitting TRBD1. Germline lookup yields CDR1 SGHDN and CDR2 FVKESK. After removal of 0 bases from V and 8 bases from J, the junction contained 8 bases not matched to a gene. The CDR3 is 15 amino acids. The CDR3 DNA follows: TGTGCCAGCAGCCAAGAGTGGACAGGGCGGCCGGAAGCTTTCTTT. This codes for CASSQEWTGRPEAFF.

The V call is TRBV5-6, the J call TRBJ2-1; D is perhaps TRBD2 (7 bases). The germline V and J ends were trimmed by 0 bases and 4 bases, with 14 bases remaining between them. There are 16 residues in the CDR3. The germline CDR1 and CDR2 sequences are SGHDT and YYEEEE. CDR3 region: CASSLAAGAGYNEQFF. The DNA for the CDR3 is TGTGCCAGCAGCTTGGCCGCGGGGGCGGGTTACAATGAGCAGTTCTTC. Based on the CDR3 plus reference TRBV5-6 and TRBJ2-1, the full variable domain is DAGVTQSPTHLIKTRGQQVTLRCSPKSGHDTVSWYQQALGQGPQFIFQYYEEEERQRGNFPDRFSGHQFPNYSSELNVNALLLGDSALYLCASSLAAGAGYNEQFFGPGTRLTVL.

The chain uses TRBV5-6 and TRBJ1-1; D not resolved. CDR1 and CDR2 (germline): SGHDT, YYEEEE. V shed 4 bases and J shed 1 base, with 8 bases lying between them. This CDR3 comprises 13 residues. The CDR3 reads CASSRRGNTEAFF. CDR3 bases: TGTGCCAGCAGCCGGCGGGGGAACACTGAAGCTTTCTTT.

Judged by abundance, this clone is medium-sized. The V gene is TRBV2, the J gene TRBJ2-2; D perhaps matches TRBD2 (6 bases). Trimming cost V 6 bases and J 4 bases, with 6 bases left between them. CDR1 and CDR2 (germline): SNHLY, FYNNEI. This CDR3 region has 12 residues. CDR3 amino acids: CASREGTGELFF. The CDR3 bases are TGTGCCAGCAGGGAGGGCACCGGGGAGCTGTTTTTT.

This chain uses TRBV29-1 with TRBJ1-3, with 8 bases that match TRBD1. The germline CDR1 and CDR2 sequences are SQVTM and ANQGSEA. The V segment lost 4 bases and the J segment 3 bases; nucleotides outside the gene matches: 8. The CDR3 runs 15 residues. CDR3 residues: CSVVFDRGYGNTIYF. The CDR3 nucleotides read TGCAGCGTTGTGTTCGACAGGGGATATGGAAACACCATATATTTT.

The chain carries TRBV6-5 and TRBJ1-1; D perhaps matches TRBD1 (5 bases). CDR3 length: 15 amino acids. In germline, CDR1 is MNHEY, CDR2 SVGAGI. V gave up 5 bases and J gave up 4 bases, with 17 bases separating them. The CDR3: CASSILGGAPTEAFF. In DNA form, the CDR3 reads TGTGCCAGCAGTATCCTAGGCGGGGCGCCCACTGAAGCTTTCTTT.

This rearrangement joins TRBV27 to TRBJ1-4; the D is unclear. Per the germline V gene, CDR1 is MNHEY and CDR2 is SMNVEV (reference sequence). The CDR3 loop spans 15 amino acids. The germline V and J ends were trimmed by 3 bases and 4 bases, with 12 bases remaining between them. The CDR3 bases are TGTGCCAGCAGTTTGGGAAGGGCGGGTAATGAAAAACTGTTTTTT. As protein: CASSLGRAGNEKLFF.